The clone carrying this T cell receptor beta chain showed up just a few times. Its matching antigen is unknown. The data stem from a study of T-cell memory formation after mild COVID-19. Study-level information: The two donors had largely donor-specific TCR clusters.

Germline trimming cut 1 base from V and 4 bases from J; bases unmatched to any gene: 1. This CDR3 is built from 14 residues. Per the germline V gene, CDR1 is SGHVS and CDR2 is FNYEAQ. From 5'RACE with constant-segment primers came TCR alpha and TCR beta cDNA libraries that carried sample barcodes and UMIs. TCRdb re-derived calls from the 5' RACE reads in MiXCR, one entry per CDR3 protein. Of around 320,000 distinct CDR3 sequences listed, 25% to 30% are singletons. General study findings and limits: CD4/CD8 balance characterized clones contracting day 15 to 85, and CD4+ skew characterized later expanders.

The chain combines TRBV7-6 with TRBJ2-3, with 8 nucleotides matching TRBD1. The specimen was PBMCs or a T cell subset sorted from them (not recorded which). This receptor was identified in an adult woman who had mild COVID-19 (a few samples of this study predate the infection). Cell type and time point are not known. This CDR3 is CASSLGTGSDTQYF. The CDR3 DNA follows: TGTGCCAGCAGCTTAGGGACAGGGTCAGATACGCAGTATTTT.